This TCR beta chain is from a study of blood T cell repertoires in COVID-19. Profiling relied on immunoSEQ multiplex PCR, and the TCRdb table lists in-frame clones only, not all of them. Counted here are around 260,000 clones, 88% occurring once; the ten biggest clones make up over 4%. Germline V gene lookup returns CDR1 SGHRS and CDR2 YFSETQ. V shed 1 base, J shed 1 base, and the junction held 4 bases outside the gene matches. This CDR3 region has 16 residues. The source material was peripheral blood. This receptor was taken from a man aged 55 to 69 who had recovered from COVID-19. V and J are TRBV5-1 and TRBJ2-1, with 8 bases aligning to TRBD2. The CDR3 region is CASSLTRGGSYNEQFF. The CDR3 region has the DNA TGCGCCAGCAGCTTGACCCGCGGGGGGTCCTACAATGAGCAGTTCTTC.